The rows below give T cell receptor beta chains drawn from one sample of a study of T cell responses to AZD1222 COVID-19 vaccine. Sequencing was performed with immunoSEQ multiplex PCR; in TCRdb, only in-frame clones are kept and a portion is missing. The sample carries roughly 160,000 clones, 92% recorded once. The sequenced sample was peripheral blood, obtained on day 0 of MenACWY control vaccination. These receptors all stem from an adult in good health. CDR3s include the opening cysteine and the closing phenylalanine or tryptophan. The order of the fields is J gene, clone size, V gene, D gene, CDR3 protein, CDR3 DNA. The D gene is left open where the match is weak. The listing skips clone size in some rows; elsewhere it reads once, few, many or a size class.

TRBJ2-3	-	TRBV21-1	-	CASPRTSGLTDTQYF	TGTGCCAGCCCACGGACTAGCGGTCTCACAGATACGCAGTATTTT
TRBJ1-4	-	TRBV29-1	-	CSALTGINEKLFF	TGCAGCGCCTTGACAGGAATTAATGAAAAACTGTTTTTT
TRBJ1-2	-	TRBV19	-	CASSIGPTNYGYTF	TGTGCCAGTAGTATCGGTCCGACCAACTATGGCTACACCTTC
TRBJ2-7	-	TRBV7-6	TRBD2	CASSPGTSGPYEQYF	TGTGCCAGCAGCCCGGGGACTAGCGGGCCTTACGAGCAGTACTTC
TRBJ2-2	-	TRBV19	TRBD1	CASIPGQGAAGELFF	TGTGCCAGTATTCCGGGACAGGGGGCGGCCGGGGAGCTGTTTTTT
TRBJ1-6	-	TRBV11-3	-	CASSPNRSNSPLHF	TGTGCCAGCAGCCCGAACAGGTCCAATTCACCCCTCCACTTT
TRBJ2-6	-	TRBV7-8	TRBD1	CASSHPGQSGANVLTF	TGTGCCAGCAGCCACCCGGGACAGTCCGGGGCCAACGTCCTGACTTTC
TRBJ2-3	-	TRBV30	-	CAWSLGWRAPWDPQYF	TGTGCCTGGAGCCTCGGCTGGCGGGCCCCCTGGGATCCGCAGTATTTT
TRBJ1-4	once	TRBV19	-	CASRSLPGATNEKLFF	TGTGCCAGTAGATCCCTCCCGGGTGCAACTAATGAAAAACTGTTTTTT
TRBJ1-2	-	TRBV30	-	CAWSVSPALRGYTF	TGTGCCTGGAGTGTTTCCCCAGCTTTGAGAGGCTACACCTTC
TRBJ2-3	-	TRBV9	-	CASSVSDEGTDTQYF	TGTGCCAGCAGCGTCTCGGATGAGGGCACAGATACGCAGTATTTT
TRBJ1-2	-	TRBV6-5	-	CASSEIQGYVYTF	TGTGCCAGCAGCGAGATCCAGGGGTACGTCTACACCTTC
TRBJ1-4	-	TRBV19	-	CASTTRATNEKLFF	TGTGCCAGTACTACGCGTGCAACTAATGAAAAACTGTTTTTT
TRBJ1-2	-	TRBV11-3	-	CASSLDRGHGYTF	TGTGCCAGCAGCTTAGACAGGGGACATGGCTACACCTTC
TRBJ2-5	-	TRBV23-1	-	CASSPRGLSKAETQYF	TGCGCCAGCAGTCCCCGAGGGCTCTCAAAGGCGGAGACCCAGTACTTC
TRBJ1-2	-	TRBV10-3	TRBD1	CAISSTGDGYTF	TGTGCCATCAGTTCTACAGGGGACGGCTACACCTTC
TRBJ2-3	-	TRBV4-1	-	CASSQEAAGGTDTQYF	TGCGCCAGCAGCCAAGAGGCGGCAGGGGGGACAGATACGCAGTATTTT
TRBJ2-3	-	TRBV6-5	TRBD2	CASSSWTSGSDTQYF	TGTGCCAGCAGTTCCTGGACTAGCGGGAGTGATACGCAGTATTTT
TRBJ1-5	-	TRBV7-9	-	CASSLGTLRNQPQHF	TGTGCCAGCAGCTTAGGGACCCTACGAAATCAGCCCCAGCATTTT
TRBJ1-2	-	TRBV2	TRBD1	CASTDYRQGVNYGYTF	TGTGCCAGCACCGACTACCGACAGGGGGTAAACTATGGCTACACCTTC
TRBJ1-1	-	TRBV11-1	TRBD1	CASGMLQGAKGTEAFF	TGTGCCAGCGGCATGTTACAGGGGGCCAAAGGGACTGAAGCTTTCTTT
TRBJ1-2	-	TRBV18	TRBD1	CASSPTPTDRTYGYTF	TGTGCCAGCTCACCTACTCCCACGGACAGGACCTATGGCTACACCTTC
TRBJ1-3	-	TRBV7-9	-	CASGGTSGNTIYF	TGTGCCAGCGGGGGGACCTCTGGAAACACCATATATTTT
TRBJ2-5	-	TRBV5-1	-	CASSPGWETQYF	TGCGCCAGCAGCCCCGGGTGGGAGACCCAGTACTTC
TRBJ1-5	once	TRBV19	-	CASSPVRGAGNQPQHF	TGTGCCAGTAGTCCCGTAAGGGGGGCTGGTAATCAGCCCCAGCATTTT
TRBJ2-1	-	TRBV9	TRBD1	CASSVPGQGAGSYNEQFF	TGTGCCAGCAGCGTACCGGGACAGGGGGCAGGCTCCTACAATGAGCAGTTCTTC
TRBJ2-1	-	TRBV11-1	-	CASSFQPSPENEQFF	TGTGCCAGCAGCTTCCAACCCTCACCAGAAAATGAGCAGTTCTTC
TRBJ1-1	-	TRBV6-6	-	CASQHGGGEWAFF	TGTGCCAGCCAGCACGGTGGAGGGGAGTGGGCTTTCTTT
TRBJ2-7	-	TRBV30	-	CAWREGGDREQYF	TGTGCCTGGAGGGAAGGGGGAGACCGCGAGCAGTACTTC
TRBJ1-4	once	TRBV5-4	-	CASSPGGEAEEALEKLFF	TGTGCCAGCAGCCCCGGAGGGGAGGCCGAAGAAGCATTAGAAAAACTGTTTTTT
TRBJ1-5	-	TRBV2	-	CASSDNSNQPQHF	TGTGCCAGCAGTGATAATAGCAATCAGCCCCAGCATTTT
TRBJ1-3	-	TRBV19	-	CASSIATGGGNTIYF	TGTGCCAGTAGTATAGCCACAGGCGGAGGAAACACCATATATTTT
TRBJ2-7	-	TRBV20-1	TRBD1	CSGTGPHEQYF	TGCAGCGGGACAGGGCCCCACGAGCAGTACTTC
TRBJ2-5	-	TRBV9	-	CASSPSLVSAQETQYF	TGTGCCAGCAGCCCGTCCTTGGTTTCGGCCCAAGAGACCCAGTACTTC
TRBJ1-6	once	TRBV5-1	-	CASSLERGSNSPLHF	TGCGCCAGCAGCTTGGAACGGGGTAGTAATTCACCCCTCCACTTT
TRBJ1-5	-	TRBV7-6	TRBD1	CASSLGRASGGRNQPQHF	TGTGCCAGCAGCTTAGGCCGGGCCTCAGGGGGGAGAAATCAGCCCCAGCATTTT
TRBJ2-1	-	TRBV9	TRBD2	CASSGSGMHNEQFF	TGTGCCAGCAGCGGGAGCGGGATGCACAATGAGCAGTTCTTC
TRBJ1-1	-	TRBV7-2	-	CASSLVGPVRAFF	TGTGCCAGCAGCTTAGTGGGGCCCGTAAGGGCTTTCTTT
TRBJ1-6	-	TRBV19	-	CASSIDTESPLHF	TGTGCCAGTAGTATAGATACGGAGTCACCCCTCCACTTT
TRBJ1-1	-	TRBV7-3	TRBD1	CASSLIGQGGTEAFF	TGTGCCAGCAGCTTAATCGGACAGGGGGGCACTGAAGCTTTCTTT